This T cell receptor beta chain was recorded in a study of human versus mouse CDR3 diversity and MHC coevolution. Details on this clone: The antigen remains unidentified.

General study points: The lowest clonal inequality scores came from most of the three human donors. About 1.6 million TCR beta clonotypes were estimated for humans, the largest repertoire.

V lost 2 bases to trimming and J lost 9 bases, with 14 bases between them. Germline-derived CDR1 and CDR2 are LNHDA and SQIVND (reference sequence). There are 14 residues in the CDR3. Produced via immunoSEQ multiplex PCR; TCRdb's table is partial and in-frame only. The sample holds some 82,000 clones, 90% to 95% seen once. The V call is TRBV19, the J call TRBJ2-1; TRBD2 might be the D (6 bases). The specimen was naive CD4+ T cells from blood. Subset indicated: CD45RO-negative CD62L-positive naive CD4 T cells. The source of this sequence is a person aged 25 to 75 in good health. CDR3 loop: CASSISGTGGEQFF. DNA for the CDR3: TGTGCCAGTAGTATATCCGGGACCGGGGGTGAGCAGTTCTTC.